What follows are 13 T cell receptor beta chains derived from one specimen sequenced in a study of CD8+ T cells in alopecia areata. cDNA reverse transcribed from extracted RNA served as the sequencing template. Clones were sequenced by immunoSEQ multiplex PCR, and TCRdb holds only the in-frame ones, with some missing. The data show around 100,000 clones, about 40% seen once. Treatment: oral pan-JAK inhibitor, 5-10 mg twice daily. The sequencing used CD8+ T cells sorted from blood, collected at week 24, from a patient treated with tofacitinib. The source of these receptors is a human donor with alopecia areata.

The rearrangement joins TRBV30 to TRBJ1-2, with D possibly matching TRBD1 (5 bases). The germline CDR1 and CDR2 sequences are GTSNPN and SVGIG (reference sequence). Between the trimmed V and J ends, which lost 4 bases and 4 bases, there was a span of 19 bases. The CDR3 sequence is 15 residues long. The CDR3 spells CAWIVVQAGTYGYTF. DNA for the CDR3: TGTGCCTGGATAGTGGTGCAGGCGGGGACCTATGGCTACACCTTC.

This clone was found a few times. Written as DNA, the CDR3 is TGTGCCAGCAGCGTAGCGACTAGCGGGGGAGAGACCCAGTACTTC. It encodes CASSVATSGGETQYF. The chain combines TRBV9 with TRBJ2-5; 12 nucleotides line up with TRBD2. The CDR3 contains 15 residues. CDR1 and CDR2 (germline): SGDLS, YYNGEE. V was pared by 0 bases and J by 4 bases, with 1 base of the junction left unmatched.

This clone was detected a few times. The gene calls are TRBV11-2 and TRBJ2-1; no clear D gene. Germline V CDR1 and CDR2: SGHAT, FQNNGV. V lost 6 bases to trimming and J lost 6 bases, with 6 bases between them. The CDR3 is made up of 11 amino acids. CDR3 nucleotides: TGTGCCAGCAGTCCCAGCAATGAGCAGTTCTTC. It is translated as CASSPSNEQFF.

The rearrangement uses TRBV6-6 and TRBJ1-5; D is unresolved. V was shortened by 2 bases and J by 4 bases, with 12 bases between the two germline ends. CDR1 is MNHNY, CDR2 SVGAGI, per germline (reference sequence). CDR3 size: 15 residues. This chain's CDR3 is CASSYDFNGNQPQHF. CDR3 DNA: TGTGCCAGCAGTTACGACTTTAACGGGAATCAGCCCCAGCATTTT.

This clone was recorded a few times. The CDR3: CASSSRMEAFF. The CDR3 region has the DNA TGTGCCAGCAGCTCCCGGATGGAAGCTTTCTTT. V and J are TRBV11-2 and TRBJ1-1; D unresolved. With 4 bases removed from V and 8 bases from J, the gap between germline ends came to 8 bases. Germline values: CDR1 SGHAT, CDR2 FQNNGV. This CDR3 is 11 amino acids long.

This sequence joins TRBV6-6 and TRBJ2-1, with 16 bases identical to TRBD2. J gave up 10 bases and V 1 base, and 4 bases lay outside the gene matches. Germline CDR1 and CDR2: MNHNY and SVGAGI (reference sequence). The CDR3 runs to 16 residues. This chain's CDR3 is CASSYLQGLAGGEQFF. CDR3 in DNA: TGTGCCAGCAGTTACTTACAGGGACTAGCGGGAGGGGAGCAGTTCTTC.

The CDR3 spells CASSYSLAGTDTQYF. CDR3 sequence (DNA): TGTGCCAGCAGTTACTCGCTAGCGGGCACAGATACGCAGTATTTT. This chain links TRBV6-6 with TRBJ2-3; 7 bases are a match to TRBD2. Germline V gene data show CDR1 as MNHNY and CDR2 as SVGAGI (reference sequence). This CDR3 comprises 15 residues. The ends lost 0 bases at V and 1 base at J; junction bases unmatched: 1.

This clone was observed a handful of times. This chain links TRBV10-1 with TRBJ2-7; perhaps TRBD2 as D (6 bases). The CDR3 runs to 16 residues. The ends were cut back, 0 bases at V and 2 bases at J, with 14 bases in the middle. Germline lookup yields CDR1 WNHNN and CDR2 SYGVQD (reference sequence). The CDR3 sequence is CASSESGGGDPYEQYF. In nucleotides, the CDR3 is TGCGCCAGCAGTGAGTCCGGGGGAGGTGATCCCTACGAGCAGTACTTC.

The chain joins TRBV11-2 to TRBJ2-7, with a weak D call TRBD1 (5 bases). The CDR3 contains 13 residues. V was pared by 1 base and J by 3 bases, with 7 bases between. Looked up from germline, CDR1 is SGHAT and CDR2 is FQNNGV. CDR3 nucleotides: TGTGCCAGCAGCTTAGCCCAGGGCTACGAGCAGTACTTC. It encodes CASSLAQGYEQYF.

This clone appeared many times. This chain joins TRBV7-2 and TRBJ2-7, with 7 positions matching TRBD1. Trimming removed 3 bases from V and 3 bases from J; junction bases left unmatched: 2. The CDR3 runs to 13 residues. Germline values: CDR1 SGHTA, CDR2 FQGNSA. CDR3 DNA: TGTGCCAGCAGCTTCGGACAGGACTACGAGCAGTACTTC. It encodes CASSFGQDYEQYF. Full variable domain (rest looked up from reference TRBV7-2 and TRBJ2-7): GAGVSQSPSNKVTEKGKDVELRCDPISGHTALYWYRQSLGQGLEFLIYFQGNSAPDKSGLPSDRFSAERTGGSVSTLTIQRTQQEDSAVYLCASSFGQDYEQYFGPGTRLTVT.

The chain recombines TRBV27 with TRBJ2-5; maybe TRBD2 (6 bases). V gave up 8 bases and J gave up 2 bases, with 18 bases separating them. Looked up from germline, CDR1 is MNHEY and CDR2 is SMNVEV (reference sequence). This CDR3 contains 15 residues. The CDR3: CASGRNLGGQETQYF. The CDR3 DNA reads TGTGCCAGCGGGAGGAACCTGGGGGGACAAGAGACCCAGTACTTC.

This chain joins TRBV6-5 and TRBJ2-7; D could derive from TRBD1 or TRBD2 (5 bases each). Germline lookup yields CDR1 MNHEY and CDR2 SVGAGI. V shed 2 bases and J shed 9 bases, with 23 bases lying between them. The CDR3 runs to 16 residues. CDR3 in amino acids: CASSYALTGPQSAQYF. The CDR3 DNA sequence: TGTGCCAGCAGTTACGCACTTACGGGACCCCAGTCCGCGCAGTACTTC.

The chain combines TRBV6-6 with TRBJ1-2, with D perhaps TRBD1 (6 bases). Germline V gene sequence: CDR1 MNHNY, CDR2 SVGAGI (reference sequence). The CDR3 consists of 14 residues. The V and J ends lost 5 bases and 3 bases respectively, with 13 bases between them. This CDR3 reads CASSPTGSDYGYTF. The CDR3 DNA reads as TGTGCCAGCAGTCCAACAGGGTCGGACTATGGCTACACCTTC.